This T cell receptor beta chain is from a study of T-cell memory formation after mild COVID-19. Study-wide background: Largely donor-specific TCR clusters were found.

A single record per CDR3 protein comes from TCRdb applying MiXCR to the 5' RACE reads. The top ten clones hold roughly a fifth of a sample with 400,000 to 500,000 distinct CDR3 sequences, more than 15% of them seen once. This clonotype was counted only a few times. Antigen unknown. Unmatched junction bases numbered 4, after V lost 6 bases and J lost 6 bases. Germline-derived CDR1 and CDR2 are LNHDA and SQIVND (reference sequence). This CDR3 is built from 14 residues. Whole-study results and caveats: Several responding clones turned up in pre-infection memory, indicating that cross-reactive memory may have taken part.

V gene TRBV19 combines with J gene TRBJ1-5; 11 bases are shared with TRBD1. This clonotype originated in a man between 18 and 35 years old who had mild COVID-19 (a few samples of this study predate the infection). Cell type and time point are not known. The sequenced material came from PBMCs or a T cell subset sorted from them (not recorded which). In DNA form, the CDR3 reads TGTGCCAGTAGAGGACAGGGGGCCGCTCAGCCCCAGCATTTT. The encoded protein is CASRGQGAAQPQHF.